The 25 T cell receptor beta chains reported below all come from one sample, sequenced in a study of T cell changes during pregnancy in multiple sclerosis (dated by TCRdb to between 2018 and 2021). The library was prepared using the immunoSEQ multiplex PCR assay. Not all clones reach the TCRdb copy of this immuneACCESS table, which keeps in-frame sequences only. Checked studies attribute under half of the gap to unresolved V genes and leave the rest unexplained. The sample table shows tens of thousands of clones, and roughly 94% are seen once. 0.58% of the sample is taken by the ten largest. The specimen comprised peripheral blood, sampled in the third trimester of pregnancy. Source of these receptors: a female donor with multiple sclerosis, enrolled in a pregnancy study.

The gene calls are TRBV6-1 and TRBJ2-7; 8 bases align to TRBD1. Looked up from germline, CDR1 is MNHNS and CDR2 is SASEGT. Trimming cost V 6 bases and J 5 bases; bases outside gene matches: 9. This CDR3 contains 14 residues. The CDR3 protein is CASSQEGQGHEQYF. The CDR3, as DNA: TGTGCCAGCAGCCAAGAAGGACAGGGACACGAGCAGTACTTC.

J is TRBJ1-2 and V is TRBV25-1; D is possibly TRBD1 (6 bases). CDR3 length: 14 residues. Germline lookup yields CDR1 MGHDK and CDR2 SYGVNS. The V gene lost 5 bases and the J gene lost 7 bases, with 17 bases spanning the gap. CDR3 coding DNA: TGTGCCAGCAGTCCGTCGTGGGAGGGGGGTGGCTACACCTTC. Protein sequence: CASSPSWEGGGYTF.

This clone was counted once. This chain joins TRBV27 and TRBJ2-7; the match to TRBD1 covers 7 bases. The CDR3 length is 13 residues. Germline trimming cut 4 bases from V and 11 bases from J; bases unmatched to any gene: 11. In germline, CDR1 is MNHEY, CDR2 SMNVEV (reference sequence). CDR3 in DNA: TGTGCCAGCAGTTCTCAGACAGGGCTAAGAAAGTACTTC. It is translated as CASSSQTGLRKYF.

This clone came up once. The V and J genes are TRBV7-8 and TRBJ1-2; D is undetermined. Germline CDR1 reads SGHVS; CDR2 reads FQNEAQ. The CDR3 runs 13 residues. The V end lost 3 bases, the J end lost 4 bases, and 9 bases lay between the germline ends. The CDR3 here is CASSFETLYGYTF. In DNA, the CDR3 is TGTGCCAGCAGCTTCGAAACTCTCTATGGCTACACCTTC.

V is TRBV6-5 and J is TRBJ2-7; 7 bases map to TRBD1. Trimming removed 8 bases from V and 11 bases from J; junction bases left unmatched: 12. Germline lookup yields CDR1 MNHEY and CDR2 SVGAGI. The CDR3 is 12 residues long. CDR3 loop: CASGIQRQGEYF. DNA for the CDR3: TGTGCCAGCGGGATCCAAAGACAGGGAGAGTACTTC.

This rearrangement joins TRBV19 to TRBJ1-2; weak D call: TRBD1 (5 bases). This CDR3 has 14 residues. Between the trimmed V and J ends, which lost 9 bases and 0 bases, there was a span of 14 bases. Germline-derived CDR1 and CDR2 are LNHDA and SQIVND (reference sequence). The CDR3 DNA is TGTGCCAGCGCAGAACTCAGGGCTAACTATGGCTACACCTTC. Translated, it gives CASAELRANYGYTF.

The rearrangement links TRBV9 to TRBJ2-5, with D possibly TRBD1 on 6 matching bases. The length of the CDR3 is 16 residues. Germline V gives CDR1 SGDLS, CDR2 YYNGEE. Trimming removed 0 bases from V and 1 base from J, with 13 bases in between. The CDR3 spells CASSVVPEGVQETQYF. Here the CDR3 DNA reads TGTGCCAGCAGCGTAGTCCCAGAGGGGGTCCAAGAGACCCAGTACTTC.

The CDR3 reads CASSASVASTDTQYF. CDR3 DNA sequence: TGTGCCAGCAGTGCGTCAGTAGCTAGCACAGATACGCAGTATTTT. The rearrangement joins TRBV6-1 to TRBJ2-3; D unclear. V lost 4 bases, J lost 0 bases, and 11 bases lay in between. Germline V gene lookup returns CDR1 MNHNS and CDR2 SASEGT. CDR3 length: 15 residues.

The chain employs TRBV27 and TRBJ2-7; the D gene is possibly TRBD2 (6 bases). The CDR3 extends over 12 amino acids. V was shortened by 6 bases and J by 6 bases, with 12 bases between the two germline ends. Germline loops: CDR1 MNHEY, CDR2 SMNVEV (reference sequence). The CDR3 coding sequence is TGTGCCAGCAGCCTAGGGACTGGCGAGCAGTACTTC. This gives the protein CASSLGTGEQYF.

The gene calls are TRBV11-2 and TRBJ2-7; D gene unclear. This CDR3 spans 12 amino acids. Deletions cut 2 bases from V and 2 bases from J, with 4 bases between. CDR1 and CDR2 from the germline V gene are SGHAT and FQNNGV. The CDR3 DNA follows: TGTGCCAGCAGCTTATTCGCCTACGAGCAGTACTTC. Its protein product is CASSLFAYEQYF.

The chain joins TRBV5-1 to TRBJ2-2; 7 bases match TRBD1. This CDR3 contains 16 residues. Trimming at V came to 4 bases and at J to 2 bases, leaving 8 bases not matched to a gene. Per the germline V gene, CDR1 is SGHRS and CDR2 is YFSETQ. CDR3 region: CASSQGQVFNTGELFF. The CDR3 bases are TGCGCCAGCAGCCAAGGACAGGTGTTTAACACCGGGGAGCTGTTTTTT.

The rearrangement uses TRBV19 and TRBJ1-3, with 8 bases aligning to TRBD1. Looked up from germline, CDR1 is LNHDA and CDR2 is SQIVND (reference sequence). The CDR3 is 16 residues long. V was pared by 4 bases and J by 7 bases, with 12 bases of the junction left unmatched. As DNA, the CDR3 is TGTGCCAGTAGTACCTTGATCGGACAGGGTGACAACACCATATATTTT. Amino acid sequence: CASSTLIGQGDNTIYF.

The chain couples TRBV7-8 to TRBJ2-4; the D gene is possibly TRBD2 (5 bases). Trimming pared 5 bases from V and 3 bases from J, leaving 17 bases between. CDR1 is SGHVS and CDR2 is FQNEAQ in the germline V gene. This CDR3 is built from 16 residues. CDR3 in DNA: TGTGCCAGCAGCCACCTGGCGGAAGGAGGCAAAAACATTCAGTACTTC. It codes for CASSHLAEGGKNIQYF.

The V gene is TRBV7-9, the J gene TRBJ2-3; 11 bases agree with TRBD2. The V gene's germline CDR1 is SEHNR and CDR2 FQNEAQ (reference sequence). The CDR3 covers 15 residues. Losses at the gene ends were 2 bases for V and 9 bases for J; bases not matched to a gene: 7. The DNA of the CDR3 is TGTGCCAGCAGCTTACTAGCGGGGGGCCAGACGACGCAGTATTTT. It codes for CASSLLAGGQTTQYF.

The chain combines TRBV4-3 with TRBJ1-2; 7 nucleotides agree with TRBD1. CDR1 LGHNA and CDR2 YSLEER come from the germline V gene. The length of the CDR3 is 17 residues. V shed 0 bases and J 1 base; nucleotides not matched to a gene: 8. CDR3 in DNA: TGCGCCAGCAGCCAAGATGGGATTCGACAGGGTAACTATGGCTACACCTTC. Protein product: CASSQDGIRQGNYGYTF.

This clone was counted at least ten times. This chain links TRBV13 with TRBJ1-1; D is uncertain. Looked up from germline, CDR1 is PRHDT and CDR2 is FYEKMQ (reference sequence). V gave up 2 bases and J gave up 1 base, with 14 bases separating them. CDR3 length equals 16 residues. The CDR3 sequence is CASSLRPLKQNTEAFF. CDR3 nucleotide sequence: TGTGCCAGCAGCTTACGCCCCTTGAAGCAGAACACTGAAGCTTTCTTT.

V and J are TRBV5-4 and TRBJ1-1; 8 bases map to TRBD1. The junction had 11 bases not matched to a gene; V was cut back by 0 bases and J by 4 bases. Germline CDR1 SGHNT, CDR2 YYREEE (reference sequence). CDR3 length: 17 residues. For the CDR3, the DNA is TGTGCCAGCAGCTTGGGCCTACAGGGGGGCTACAGCACTGAAGCTTTCTTT. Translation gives CASSLGLQGGYSTEAFF.

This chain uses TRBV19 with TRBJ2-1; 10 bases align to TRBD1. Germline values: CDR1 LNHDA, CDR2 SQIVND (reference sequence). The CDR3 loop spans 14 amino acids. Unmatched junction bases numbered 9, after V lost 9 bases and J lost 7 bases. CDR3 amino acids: CASTGTGDINEQFF. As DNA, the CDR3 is TGTGCCAGCACCGGGACAGGGGACATTAATGAGCAGTTCTTC.

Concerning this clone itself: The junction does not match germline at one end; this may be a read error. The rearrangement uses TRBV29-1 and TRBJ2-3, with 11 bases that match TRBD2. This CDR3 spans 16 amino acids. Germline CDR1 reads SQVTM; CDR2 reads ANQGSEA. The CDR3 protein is CSVEGTSGSDRDTQYF. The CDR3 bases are TGCAGCGTGGAAGGGACTAGCGGTTCCGACCGGGATACGCAGTATTTT.

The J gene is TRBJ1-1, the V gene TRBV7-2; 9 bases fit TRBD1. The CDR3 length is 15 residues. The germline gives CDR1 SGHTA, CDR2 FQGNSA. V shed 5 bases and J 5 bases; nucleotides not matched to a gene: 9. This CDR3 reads CASSRSQGTGTEAFF. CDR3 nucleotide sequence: TGTGCCAGCAGCCGCTCACAGGGGACAGGGACTGAAGCTTTCTTT.

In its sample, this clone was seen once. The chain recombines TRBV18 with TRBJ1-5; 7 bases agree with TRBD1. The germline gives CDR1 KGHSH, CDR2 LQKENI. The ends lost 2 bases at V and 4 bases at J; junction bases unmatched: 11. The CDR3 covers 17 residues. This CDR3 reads CASSPDQTGLRNQPQHF. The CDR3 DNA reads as TGTGCCAGCTCACCAGACCAGACAGGGCTTCGGAATCAGCCCCAGCATTTT.

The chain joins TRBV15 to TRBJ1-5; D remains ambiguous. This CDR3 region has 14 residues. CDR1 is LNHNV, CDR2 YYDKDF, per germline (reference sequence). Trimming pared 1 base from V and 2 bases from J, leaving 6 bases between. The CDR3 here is CATSRVYGNQPQHF. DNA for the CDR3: TGTGCCACCAGCAGAGTCTATGGCAATCAGCCCCAGCATTTT.

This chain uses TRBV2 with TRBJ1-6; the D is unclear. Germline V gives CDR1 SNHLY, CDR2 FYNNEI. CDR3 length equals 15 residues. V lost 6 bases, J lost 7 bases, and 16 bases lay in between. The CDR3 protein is CASRLTTVHNSPLHF. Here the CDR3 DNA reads TGTGCCAGCAGGCTAACCACAGTGCACAATTCACCCCTCCACTTT.

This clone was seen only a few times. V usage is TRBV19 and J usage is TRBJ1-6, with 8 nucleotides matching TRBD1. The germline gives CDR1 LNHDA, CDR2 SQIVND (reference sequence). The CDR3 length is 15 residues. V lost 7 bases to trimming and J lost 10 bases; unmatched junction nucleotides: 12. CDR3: CASKEPGQESSPLHF. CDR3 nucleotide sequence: TGTGCCAGTAAAGAGCCGGGACAGGAGTCATCACCCCTCCACTTT.

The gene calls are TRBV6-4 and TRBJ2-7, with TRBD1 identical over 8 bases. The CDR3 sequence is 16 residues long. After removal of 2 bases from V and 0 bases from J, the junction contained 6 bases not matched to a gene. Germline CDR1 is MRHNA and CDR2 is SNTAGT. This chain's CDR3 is CASSDAGTGDSYEQYF. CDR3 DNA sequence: TGTGCCAGCAGTGACGCCGGGACAGGTGACTCCTACGAGCAGTACTTC.